This entry concerns a single T cell receptor (beta chain). The source of the sample is a study of T cell changes during pregnancy in multiple sclerosis. Generated by immunoSEQ multiplex PCR, the TCRdb table keeps only in-frame clones and is missing some. The data contain roughly 46,000 clones, almost 95% of them singletons. The sequences come from CD8+ T cells from peripheral blood mononuclear cells, collected in the first trimester of pregnancy. This receptor was taken from a female donor with multiple sclerosis, enrolled in a pregnancy study.

CDR3 sequence: CASSTGAGEQFF. The CDR3 DNA sequence: TGTGCCAGCAGCACGGGAGCGGGTGAGCAGTTCTTC. The chain couples TRBV27 to TRBJ2-1; possible D gene TRBD2, 6 bases. V lost 6 bases and J lost 9, with 12 bases in between. CDR3 length: 12 amino acids. The germline V gene encodes CDR1 MNHEY and CDR2 SMNVEV (reference sequence).